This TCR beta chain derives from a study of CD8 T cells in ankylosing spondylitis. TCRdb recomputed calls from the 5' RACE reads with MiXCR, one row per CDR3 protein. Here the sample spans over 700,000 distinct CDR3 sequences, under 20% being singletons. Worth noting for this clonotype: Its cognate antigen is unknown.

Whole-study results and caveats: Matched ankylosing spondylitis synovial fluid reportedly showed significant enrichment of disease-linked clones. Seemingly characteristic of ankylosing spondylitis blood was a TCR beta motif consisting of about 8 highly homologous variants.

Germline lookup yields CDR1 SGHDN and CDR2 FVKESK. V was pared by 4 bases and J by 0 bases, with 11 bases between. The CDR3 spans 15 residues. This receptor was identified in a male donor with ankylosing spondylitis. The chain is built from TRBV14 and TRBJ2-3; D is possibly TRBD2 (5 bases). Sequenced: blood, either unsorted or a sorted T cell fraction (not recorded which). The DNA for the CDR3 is TGTGCCAGCAGCCGGGTTGAGGGCAGCACAGATACGCAGTATTTT. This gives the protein CASSRVEGSTDTQYF.